Shown below are 8 T cell receptor beta chains from a single sample sequenced in a study of OX40 agonist ivuxolimab in advanced cancers. Libraries were prepared by immunoSEQ multiplex PCR; TCRdb keeps only in-frame clonotypes and omits some of them. Of 80,000 to 95,000 clones listed, 75% to 95% are singletons. The material was CD4+ or CD8+ T cells sorted from blood, obtained in a trial of the OX40 agonist ivuxolimab. The receptors originated from an adult with an advanced solid tumor such as melanoma, head and neck, liver or kidney cancer.

The CDR3 sequence is CASSPEGGLDEQYF. The DNA of the CDR3 is TGTGCCAGCAGCCCCGAGGGGGGGTTGGACGAGCAGTACTTC. The chain recombines TRBV9 with TRBJ2-7; TRBD2 is a possible D gene (7 bases). The CDR3 totals 14 residues. Trimming pared 4 bases from V and 5 bases from J, leaving 16 bases between. Germline V gene lookup returns CDR1 SGDLS and CDR2 YYNGEE.

The V gene is TRBV18, the J gene TRBJ1-2; no reliable D call. Trimming removed 1 base at V and 8 bases at J, with 11 bases between. Germline V CDR1 and CDR2: KGHSH, LQKENI. CDR3 length: 13 residues. CDR3 coding DNA: TGTGCCAGCTCACCACAGGACGGTCGGGGCTACACCTTC. The encoded protein is CASSPQDGRGYTF.

This clone has just one count. The chain combines TRBV6-5 with TRBJ2-4, with 9 positions matching TRBD1. CDR3 size: 16 residues. V gave up 2 bases and J gave up 1 base; unmatched junction bases: 3. The germline CDR1 and CDR2 sequences are MNHEY and SVGAGI. This CDR3 reads CASSYTGGAAKNIQYF. DNA of the CDR3: TGTGCCAGCAGTTACACAGGGGGCGCGGCCAAAAACATTCAGTACTTC.

This chain joins TRBV7-8 and TRBJ2-7, with 7 bases matching TRBD2. The germline gives CDR1 SGHVS, CDR2 FQNEAQ. The CDR3 runs 14 residues. The trim removed 0 bases at V and 2 bases at J, leaving 1 base unmatched. CDR3 DNA sequence: TGTGCCAGCAGCTTAGCAGCGGGACCCTACGAGCAGTACTTC. As protein: CASSLAAGPYEQYF.

Concerning this clone itself: One junction end disagrees with the germline gene, perhaps due to a read error. This chain joins TRBV7-9 and TRBJ2-1; 9 bases align to TRBD2. The CDR3 is made up of 18 amino acids. CDR1 is SEHNR, CDR2 FQNEAQ, per germline (reference sequence). The DNA of the CDR3 is TGTGCCAGCAGCTCTCGGGTGACTAGCGGAACCTCCGACAATGAGCAGTTCTTC. This gives the protein CASSSRVTSGTSDNEQFF. Filled out from reference TRBV7-9 and TRBJ2-1, the complete variable domain reads DTGVSQNPRHKITKRGQNVTFRCDPISEHNRLYWYRQTLGQGPEFLTYFQNEAQLEKSRLLSDRFSAERPKGSFSTLEIQRTEQGDSAMYLCASSSRVTSGTSDNEQFFGPGTRLTVL.

V gene TRBV6-5 combines with J gene TRBJ2-1, with D unresolved. Germline lookup yields CDR1 MNHEY and CDR2 SVGAGI. The CDR3 consists of 13 residues. V lost 2 bases and J lost 6, with 8 bases in between. CDR3: CASSYPASNEQFF. For the CDR3, the DNA is TGTGCCAGCAGTTACCCAGCCTCCAATGAGCAGTTCTTC.

The CDR3 DNA reads as TGCGCCAGCAGCCAACCGACAGGGGGCGGGAACACTGAAGCTTTCTTT. Its translation: CASSQPTGGGNTEAFF. The chain carries TRBV4-1 and TRBJ1-1; 10 bases line up with TRBD1. The CDR3 has 16 residues. V was clipped by 2 bases and J by 1 base; unmatched bases: 4. CDR1 and CDR2 (germline): MGHRA, YSYEKL.

This chain links TRBV2 with TRBJ2-5; TRBD2 matches 8 bases. Germline V gene lookup returns CDR1 SNHLY and CDR2 FYNNEI. CDR3 length equals 16 residues. The V segment lost 3 bases and the J segment 9 bases; nucleotides outside the gene matches: 15. CDR3 region: CASSDERGRHMWSQYF. The DNA of the CDR3 is TGTGCCAGCAGTGATGAGCGGGGGCGTCACATGTGGTCCCAGTACTTC.